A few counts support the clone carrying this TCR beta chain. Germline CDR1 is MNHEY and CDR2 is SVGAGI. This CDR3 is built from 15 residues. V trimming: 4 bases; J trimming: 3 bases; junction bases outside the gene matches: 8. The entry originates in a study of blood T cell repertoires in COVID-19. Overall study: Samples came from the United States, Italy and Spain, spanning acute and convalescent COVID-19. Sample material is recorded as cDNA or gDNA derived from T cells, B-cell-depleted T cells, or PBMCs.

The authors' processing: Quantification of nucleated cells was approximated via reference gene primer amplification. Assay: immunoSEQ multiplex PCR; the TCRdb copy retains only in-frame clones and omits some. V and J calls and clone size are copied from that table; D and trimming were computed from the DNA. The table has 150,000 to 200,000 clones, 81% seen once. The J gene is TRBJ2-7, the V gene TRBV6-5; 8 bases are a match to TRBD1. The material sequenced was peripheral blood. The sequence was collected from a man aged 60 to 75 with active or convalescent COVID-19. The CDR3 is CASSSHRGEYYEQYF. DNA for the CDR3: TGTGCCAGCAGTTCACACAGGGGGGAATACTACGAGCAGTACTTC.